This entry features one T cell receptor (beta chain) sequence. Its specificity is not known. Other DNA sequences from this sample encode an identical CDR3 as well. Isolated RNA was reverse transcribed into cDNA used as the sequencing template. The assay was immunoSEQ multiplex PCR, and TCRdb's table has in-frame clones only and misses some. The sample shows about 190,000 clones, around 56% of them seen only once. Treatment: oral pan-JAK inhibitor, 5-10 mg twice daily. The data are from a study of CD8+ T cells in alopecia areata. Overall study results and limits: Numerous expanded lesional clones remained in scalp and blood during tofacitinib.

Trimming stripped 2 bases from V and 4 bases from J, with 11 bases between. CDR3 length: 14 residues. Germline CDR1 and CDR2: KGHSH and LQKENI. The sequencing used CD4+ T cells sorted from blood, collected at week 4, from a patient treated with tofacitinib. This sequence was found in a human donor with alopecia areata. The chain has TRBV18 and TRBJ1-2; tentatively, D is TRBD1 (5 bases). DNA of the CDR3: TGTGCCAGCTCACCAACTCAGGGTGGCTATGGCTACACCTTC. Its protein is CASSPTQGGYGYTF.